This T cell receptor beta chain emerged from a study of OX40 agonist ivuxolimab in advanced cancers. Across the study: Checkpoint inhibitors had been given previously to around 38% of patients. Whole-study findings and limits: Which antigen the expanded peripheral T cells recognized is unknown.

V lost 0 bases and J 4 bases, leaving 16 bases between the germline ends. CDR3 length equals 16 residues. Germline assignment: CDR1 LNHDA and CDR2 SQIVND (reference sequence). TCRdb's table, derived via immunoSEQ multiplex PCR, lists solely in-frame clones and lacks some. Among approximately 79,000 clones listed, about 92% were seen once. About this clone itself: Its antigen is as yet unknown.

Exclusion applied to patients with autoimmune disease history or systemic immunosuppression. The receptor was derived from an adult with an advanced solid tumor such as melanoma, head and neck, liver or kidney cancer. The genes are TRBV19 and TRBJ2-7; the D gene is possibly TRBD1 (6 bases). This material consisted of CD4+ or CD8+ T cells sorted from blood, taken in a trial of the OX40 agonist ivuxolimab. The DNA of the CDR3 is TGTGCCAGTAGTATAGATACAGGGACGGAGGATTACGAGCAGTACTTC. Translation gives CASSIDTGTEDYEQYF.